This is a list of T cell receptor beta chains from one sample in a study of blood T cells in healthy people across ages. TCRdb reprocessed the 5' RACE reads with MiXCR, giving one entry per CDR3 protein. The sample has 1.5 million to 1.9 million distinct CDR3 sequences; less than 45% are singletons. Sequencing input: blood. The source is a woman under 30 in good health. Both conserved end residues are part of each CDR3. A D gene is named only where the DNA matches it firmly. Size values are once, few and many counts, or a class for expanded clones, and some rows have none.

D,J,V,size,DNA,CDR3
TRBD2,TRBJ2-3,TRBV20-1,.,TGCAGTGCACTAGCGGGATCTAGCACAGATACGCAGTATTTT,CSALAGSSTDTQYF
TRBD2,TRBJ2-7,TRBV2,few,TGTGCCAGCAGTGAAGCGTTACTAGCGGGAGCCTACGAGCAGTACTTC,CASSEALLAGAYEQYF
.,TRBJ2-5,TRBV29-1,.,TGCAGCGTCGTTGGGGAGGAGACCCAGTACTTC,CSVVGEETQYF
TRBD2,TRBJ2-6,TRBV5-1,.,TGCGCCACTAAGAGCGGGGGGCCTTCTGGGGCCAACGTCCTGACTTTC,CATKSGGPSGANVLTF
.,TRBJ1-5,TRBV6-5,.,TGTGCCAGCAGTTACTCAAACCATCAGCCCCAGCATTTT,CASSYSNHQPQHF
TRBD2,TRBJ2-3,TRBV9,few,TGTGCCAGCAGCGTAAACGGGAGGCGGTATAGCACAGATACGCAGTATTTT,CASSVNGRRYSTDTQYF
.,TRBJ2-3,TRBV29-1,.,TGCAGCGTTCTCCTGGGGCTGGGGGCAGATACGCAGTATTTT,CSVLLGLGADTQYF
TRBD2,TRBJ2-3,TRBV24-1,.,TGTGCCACCAGTGATGGGCAGACTAGCGGGAGGTCTGATACGCAGTATTTT,CATSDGQTSGRSDTQYF
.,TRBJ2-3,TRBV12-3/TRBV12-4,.,TGTGCCAGCAGTTTTACCGGTACCTGGGCAGATACGCAGTATTTT,CASSFTGTWADTQYF
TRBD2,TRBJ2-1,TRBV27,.,TGTGCCAGCAGTCCCGGACTAGCGGGGGCCGGGAACGAGCAGTTCTTC,CASSPGLAGAGNEQFF
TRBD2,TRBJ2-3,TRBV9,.,TGTGCCAGCAGCCCTAGCGGGAGGGGGGCAGATACGCAGTATTTT,CASSPSGRGADTQYF
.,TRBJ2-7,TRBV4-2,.,TGTGCCAGCAGCCATTCCCAGGGCGAGCAGTACTTC,CASSHSQGEQYF
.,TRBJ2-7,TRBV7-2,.,TGTGCCAGCAGCTTAAGAGCGTTCATGGGGGAGCAGTACTTC,CASSLRAFMGEQYF
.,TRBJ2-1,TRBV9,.,TGTGCCAGCAGCGTAGAGATCAGGAATGAGCAGTTCTTC,CASSVEIRNEQFF
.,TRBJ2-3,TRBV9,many,TGTGCCAGCAGCCTGGAGGGGGCTCGAACAGATACGCAGTATTTT,CASSLEGARTDTQYF
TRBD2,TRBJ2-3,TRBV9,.,TGTGCCGGCAGCGGGACTAGCTCCCCAAGCACAGATACGCAGTATTTT,CAGSGTSSPSTDTQYF
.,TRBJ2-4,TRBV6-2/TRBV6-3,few,TGTGCCAGCAGCCCGAGACAGCTAAAGGCCAAAAACATTCAGTACTTC,CASSPRQLKAKNIQYF
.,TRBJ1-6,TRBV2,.,TGTGCCAGCAGGGTAGGGGAATCTCGAAATTCACCCCTCCACTTT,CASRVGESRNSPLHF
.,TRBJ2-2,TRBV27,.,TGTGCCAGCAGTTTATTGCAAGGGGGTAACACCGGGGAGCTGTTTTTT,CASSLLQGGNTGELFF
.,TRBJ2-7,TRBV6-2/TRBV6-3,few,TGTGCCAGCAGTAACCCGGACAGTTTGCGGCAGTACTTC,CASSNPDSLRQYF
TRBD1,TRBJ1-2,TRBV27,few,TGTGCCAGCCTTCCCGGGACAGGCTATAACTATGGCTACACCTTC,CASLPGTGYNYGYTF
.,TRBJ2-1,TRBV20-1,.,TGCAGTGCCCCGGAGGGCGGGGAGCAGTTCTTC,CSAPEGGEQFF